The clone carrying this T cell receptor beta chain occurred a few times. The data derive from a study of shared clonotypes between healthy human individuals. Turning to the study itself: Donor composition was a couple of women and three men, aged 18 to 49.

Profiled with immunoSEQ multiplex PCR; TCRdb holds only in-frame clones, not every one. The table records about 680,000 clones, 60% to 75% of them present only once. Input material: memory CD4+ T cells sorted from blood. The subset is: CD45RA-negative fraction. The receptor was isolated from a woman under 40 in good health.

The CDR3 protein is CASSPEGQEQYNEQFF. The CDR3 DNA follows: TGCGCCAGCAGCCCGGAGGGGCAGGAGCAATACAATGAGCAGTTCTTC. The chain recombines TRBV5-1 with TRBJ2-1, with TRBD2 as a possible D gene (6 bases). This CDR3 is built from 16 residues. Per the germline V gene, CDR1 is SGHRS and CDR2 is YFSETQ. Trimming shortened V by 4 bases and J by 4 bases, and 18 bases separated the two germline ends. Full variable domain (outside the CDR3, taken from reference TRBV5-1 and TRBJ2-1): KAGVTQTPRYLIKTRGQQVTLSCSPISGHRSVSWYQQTPGQGLQFLFEYFSETQRNKGNFPGRFSGRQFSNSRSEMNVSTLELGDSALYLCASSPEGQEQYNEQFFGPGTRLTVL.